The 23 T cell receptor beta chains reported below all come from one sample, sequenced in a study of blood T cell repertoires in COVID-19 (dated by TCRdb to the early 2020s). The method was the immunoSEQ multiplex PCR assay. TCRdb provides this immuneACCESS table in a form limited to in-frame rearrangements. Some clones are lacking; in checked studies, under half of them reflect an unresolved V gene, and why the rest are absent is not known. The sample has nearly 70,000 clones on record, about nine tenths of them singletons. The ten most abundant clones make up approximately 6.8% of the sample. Sequenced material: peripheral blood. These receptors came from a woman aged 70-85 years with acute or convalescent COVID-19.

This rearrangement joins TRBV18 to TRBJ1-1; 8 bases match TRBD1. Unmatched junction bases numbered 8, after V lost 3 bases and J lost 2 bases. The CDR3 is 16 residues long. The V gene's germline CDR1 is KGHSH and CDR2 LQKENI. The CDR3 region has the DNA TGTGCCAGCTCACCGGACCGGGACAGGCCTAACACTGAAGCTTTCTTT. Translating gives CASSPDRDRPNTEAFF.

This sequence joins TRBV30 and TRBJ2-1; 8 bases map to TRBD2. Germline loops: CDR1 GTSNPN, CDR2 SVGIG (reference sequence). The junction had 5 bases not matched to a gene; V was cut back by 6 bases and J by 4 bases. The CDR3 runs 13 residues. CDR3 sequence (DNA): TGTGCCTGCACAACTAGCGGATACAATGAGCAGTTCTTC. This encodes CACTTSGYNEQFF.

This CDR3 is CASSLGQGEEKLFF. In DNA form, the CDR3 reads TGCGCCAGCAGCTTGGGTCAGGGGGAGGAAAAACTGTTTTTT. The chain combines TRBV5-1 with TRBJ1-4, with 7 bases identical to TRBD1. The germline V gene encodes CDR1 SGHRS and CDR2 YFSETQ. This CDR3 contains 14 residues. J gave up 8 bases and V 0 bases, and 4 bases lay outside the gene matches.

This clone was counted once. V usage is TRBV3-1 (or the pseudogene TRBV3-2) and J usage is TRBJ2-3; D uncertain. V lost 3 bases, J lost 6 bases, and 10 bases lay in between. In germline, CDR1 is LGHDT, CDR2 YNNKEL (reference sequence). The CDR3 length is 13 residues. The CDR3 here is CASSHYQADTQYF. DNA for the CDR3: TGTGCCAGCAGCCACTATCAAGCGGATACGCAGTATTTT.

V is TRBV11-2 and J is TRBJ2-1; 12 bases map to TRBD2. From germline, CDR1 is SGHAT and CDR2 FQNNGV. The V and J ends lost 0 bases and 3 bases, in that order; junction bases with no gene match: 6. The CDR3 consists of 18 residues. The DNA for the CDR3 is TGTGCCAGCAGCTTAGATCAGAGGACTAGCGGGGTCTACAATGAGCAGTTCTTC. It encodes CASSLDQRTSGVYNEQFF.

The chain is built from TRBV9 and TRBJ1-4, with D unresolved. Germline CDR1 SGDLS, CDR2 YYNGEE. The ends were cut back, 0 bases at V and 5 bases at J, with 8 bases in the middle. The CDR3 extends over 14 amino acids. The CDR3 DNA sequence: TGTGCCAGCAGCGTAGGTTCGGGAAATGAAAAACTGTTTTTT. Translated: CASSVGSGNEKLFF.

The chain uses TRBV25-1 and TRBJ2-2, with TRBD2 matching 7 bases. CDR3 length: 12 amino acids. CDR1 is MGHDK and CDR2 is SYGVNS in the germline V gene. Trimming at V came to 11 bases and at J to 3 bases, leaving 3 bases not matched to a gene. The CDR3 protein is CAGGGDTGELFF. The CDR3 nucleotides read TGTGCCGGGGGAGGGGACACCGGGGAGCTGTTTTTT.

The chain combines TRBV19 with TRBJ1-6; 11 bases fit TRBD1. The J segment lost 7 bases and the V segment lost 5 bases, leaving 1 base of the junction unmatched. In germline, CDR1 is LNHDA, CDR2 SQIVND (reference sequence). CDR3 size: 14 residues. Here the CDR3 DNA reads TGTGCCAGTAGTCGGGACAGGGGGAATTCACCCCTCCACTTT. Translation gives CASSRDRGNSPLHF.

The chain is built from TRBV5-1 and TRBJ1-5; 8 nucleotides match TRBD1. Germline lookup yields CDR1 SGHRS and CDR2 YFSETQ. V shed 4 bases, J shed 6 bases, and the junction held 15 bases outside the gene matches. The length of the CDR3 is 17 residues. The CDR3 DNA follows: TGCGCCAGCAGCCTACCGGACAGGGAAGATCGGGTTCAGCCCCAGCATTTT. Amino acids: CASSLPDREDRVQPQHF.

V and J are TRBV2 and TRBJ2-4, with D hard to call. Germline V gives CDR1 SNHLY, CDR2 FYNNEI. The CDR3 runs 11 residues. V was shortened by 6 bases and J by 8 bases, with 8 bases between the two germline ends. CDR3 sequence reads: CASRFSDIQYF. The CDR3 nucleotides are TGTGCCAGCAGATTTAGTGACATTCAGTACTTC.

The chain links TRBV5-6 to TRBJ1-2; TRBD1 might be the D (5 bases). V gave up 7 bases and J gave up 8 bases, with 18 bases separating them. Germline CDR1 and CDR2: SGHDT and YYEEEE. This CDR3 spans 13 amino acids. CDR3 sequence (DNA): TGTGCCAGCCTCCCGGGGGAACGCGGAGGCTACACCTTC. This codes for CASLPGERGGYTF.

V gene TRBV18 combines with J gene TRBJ1-1; D is ambiguous. Looked up from germline, CDR1 is KGHSH and CDR2 is LQKENI. With 5 bases removed from V and 0 bases from J, the gap between germline ends came to 16 bases. This CDR3 region has 16 residues. This CDR3 reads CASSDPNRDMNTEAFF. The CDR3 region has the DNA TGTGCCAGCTCAGACCCCAACAGAGACATGAACACTGAAGCTTTCTTT.

The chain recombines TRBV28 with TRBJ1-3; the match to TRBD1 covers 8 bases. Germline V lookup: CDR1 MDHEN, CDR2 SYDVKM. Trimming took 5 bases from V and 2 from J; bases not matched to a gene: 5. This CDR3 is 15 amino acids long. In nucleotides, the CDR3 is TGTGCCAGCAGTCCTTCGGACAGGGCTGGAAACACCATATATTTT. It encodes CASSPSDRAGNTIYF.

This clone has only one observation. The rearrangement joins TRBV15 to TRBJ2-7, with D perhaps TRBD2 (5 bases). This CDR3 has 15 amino acids. V was cut by 3 bases and J by 1 base, with 13 bases left in between. Germline-derived CDR1 and CDR2 are LNHNV and YYDKDF (reference sequence). CDR3 bases: TGTGCCACCAGCAGGGATCCCGGGGTATCCTACGAGCAGTACTTC. Its protein is CATSRDPGVSYEQYF.

This chain uses TRBV6-1 with TRBJ1-2, with 7 positions matching TRBD1. Germline assignment: CDR1 MNHNS and CDR2 SASEGT. There are 12 residues in the CDR3. Trimming removed 3 bases from V and 6 bases from J; junction bases left unmatched: 1. The CDR3 bases are TGTGCCAGCAGTGAGACAGGGAATGGCTACACCTTC. Protein sequence: CASSETGNGYTF.

The V and J genes are TRBV5-4 and TRBJ1-1, with TRBD1 as a possible D gene (6 bases). CDR1 SGHNT and CDR2 YYREEE come from the germline V gene (reference sequence). This CDR3 region has 14 residues. V was clipped by 2 bases and J by 1 base, with 9 bases between them. CDR3 nucleotide sequence: TGTGCCAGCAGCTTTATGGGGGCGAACACTGAAGCTTTCTTT. Amino acids: CASSFMGANTEAFF.

The CDR3 here is CASAWTVKDTQYF. The CDR3 nucleotides are TGTGCCAGCGCGTGGACAGTCAAAGATACGCAGTATTTT. This chain links TRBV28 with TRBJ2-3; weak D call: TRBD1 (6 bases). The V and J ends lost 8 bases and 5 bases respectively, with 14 bases between them. CDR3 length equals 13 residues. Germline V lookup: CDR1 MDHEN, CDR2 SYDVKM.

The chain couples TRBV5-1 to TRBJ1-5; D is unclear. The CDR3 totals 14 residues. Germline V gene lookup returns CDR1 SGHRS and CDR2 YFSETQ. The V gene lost 4 bases and the J gene lost 1 base, with 9 bases spanning the gap. CDR3 region: CASSEGGSNQPQHF. CDR3 DNA: TGCGCCAGCAGCGAGGGAGGAAGCAATCAGCCCCAGCATTTT.

This sequence joins TRBV19 and TRBJ2-7; the match to TRBD2 covers 10 bases. V trimming: 7 bases; J trimming: 3 bases; junction bases outside the gene matches: 6. This CDR3 region has 14 residues. CDR1 and CDR2 (germline): LNHDA, SQIVND (reference sequence). The CDR3 is CASTPAGGVYEQYF. DNA of the CDR3: TGTGCCAGTACCCCAGCGGGAGGGGTCTACGAGCAGTACTTC.

This sequence joins TRBV6-5 and TRBJ1-1; D gene ambiguous. The ends were cut back, 8 bases at V and 0 bases at J, with 7 bases in the middle. In germline, CDR1 is MNHEY, CDR2 SVGAGI. CDR3 length: 12 amino acids. This CDR3 reads CASGDLNTEAFF. As DNA, the CDR3 is TGTGCCAGCGGCGACTTGAACACTGAAGCTTTCTTT.

This clone was recorded once. The V and J genes are TRBV7-9 and TRBJ1-1; perhaps TRBD1 as D (5 bases). V was cut by 0 bases and J by 6 bases, with 11 bases left in between. CDR1 is SEHNR and CDR2 is FQNEAQ in the germline V gene (reference sequence). The CDR3 has 14 amino acids. CDR3 amino acids: CASSLAREAPEAFF. The CDR3 DNA sequence: TGTGCCAGCAGCTTAGCCAGGGAGGCACCTGAAGCTTTCTTT.

CDR3 loop: CASSLNRGPGELFF. The DNA for the CDR3 is TGTGCCAGCAGCTTAAACAGGGGACCCGGGGAGCTGTTTTTT. This sequence joins TRBV7-3 and TRBJ2-2; 7 bases are a match to TRBD1. The junction had 2 bases not matched to a gene; V was cut back by 1 base and J by 6 bases. CDR3 length: 14 amino acids. Germline V gene sequence: CDR1 SGHTA, CDR2 FQGTGA.

J is TRBJ1-6 and V is TRBV28; D perhaps matches TRBD1 (5 bases). CDR3 length equals 14 residues. The ends were cut back, 5 bases at V and 6 bases at J, with 11 bases in the middle. Germline V CDR1 and CDR2: MDHEN, SYDVKM. In nucleotides, the CDR3 is TGTGCCAGCAGTATGGGACTGTCTAATTCACCCCTCCACTTT. Translated: CASSMGLSNSPLHF. Drawing the rest from reference TRBV28 and TRBJ1-6, the complete variable domain is DVKVTQSSRYLVKRTGEKVFLECVQDMDHENMFWYRQDPGLGLRLIYFSYDVKMKEKGDIPEGYSVSREKKERFSLILESASTNQTSMYLCASSMGLSNSPLHFGNGTRLTVT.